Listed here are 17 T cell receptor beta chains from one sample, sequenced in a study of blood T cell repertoires in COVID-19. TCRdb keeps only in-frame clones here, not all; method: immunoSEQ multiplex PCR. Found here are under 300,000 clones, about 88% of them singletons; the top ten hold 2.1%. The sequenced sample consisted of peripheral blood. Receptors were obtained from a woman in her thirties or forties who had recovered from COVID-19.

The J gene is TRBJ2-3, the V gene TRBV30, with TRBD1 identical over 9 bases. The V and J ends lost 3 bases and 8 bases, in that order; junction bases with no gene match: 15. CDR1 is GTSNPN, CDR2 SVGIG, per germline (reference sequence). The CDR3 is 16 amino acids. For the CDR3, the DNA is TGTGCCTGGAGGCGGGGACAGGGAAGAGGGCACGGTACGCAGTATTTT. It yields the protein CAWRRGQGRGHGTQYF.

The chain's CDR3 is CASSLTGLAMTSYNEQFF. DNA for the CDR3: TGTGCCAGTAGTCTGACCGGACTAGCGATGACATCCTACAATGAGCAGTTCTTC. V and J are TRBV19 and TRBJ2-1, with TRBD2 identical over 9 bases. CDR3 length equals 18 residues. Germline V gene data show CDR1 as LNHDA and CDR2 as SQIVND (reference sequence). V gave up 5 bases and J gave up 1 base; unmatched junction bases: 12. Full variable domain (remainder filled in from reference TRBV19 and TRBJ2-1): DGGITQSPKYLFRKEGQNVTLSCEQNLNHDAMYWYRQDPGQGLRLIYYSQIVNDFQKGDIAEGYSVSREKKESFPLTVTSAQKNPTAFYLCASSLTGLAMTSYNEQFFGPGTRLTVL.

This clone has only a few counts. V usage is TRBV4-3 and J usage is TRBJ1-2; 7 bases map to TRBD1. J lost 0 bases, V lost 6 bases, and 4 bases had no gene match. The CDR3 consists of 14 residues. Germline CDR1 reads LGHNA; CDR2 reads YSLEER. For the CDR3, the DNA is TGCGCCAGCAGTGAGGACAGGACTAACTATGGCTACACCTTC. Amino acids: CASSEDRTNYGYTF.

V usage is TRBV19 and J usage is TRBJ2-5, with 10 nucleotides matching TRBD2. Unmatched junction bases numbered 9, after V lost 4 bases and J lost 4 bases. The CDR3 is 16 residues long. Germline V lookup: CDR1 LNHDA, CDR2 SQIVND (reference sequence). In DNA form, the CDR3 reads TGTGCCAGTAGTACCGATAGAGCGGGGGGGCGAGAGACCCAGTACTTC. Encoded protein: CASSTDRAGGRETQYF.

This chain joins TRBV2 and TRBJ2-5, with 7 bases that match TRBD1. Germline V gene lookup returns CDR1 SNHLY and CDR2 FYNNEI. CDR3 length: 14 residues. The J segment lost 2 bases and the V segment lost 4 bases, leaving 4 bases of the junction unmatched. The CDR3 sequence: CASSVGTAQETQYF. In DNA, the CDR3 is TGTGCCAGCAGTGTCGGGACAGCTCAAGAGACCCAGTACTTC.

The V gene is TRBV5-4, the J gene TRBJ2-4, with 7 positions matching TRBD1. The germline V gene has CDR1 SGHNT and CDR2 YYREEE (reference sequence). Trimming took 4 bases from V and 5 from J; bases not matched to a gene: 12. The CDR3 covers 16 residues. The CDR3 protein is CASSRTGDPYQNIQYF. CDR3 in DNA: TGTGCCAGCAGCCGCACAGGGGATCCCTATCAAAACATTCAGTACTTC. Variable domain in full (rest from reference TRBV5-4 and TRBJ2-4): ETGVTQSPTHLIKTRGQQVTLRCSSQSGHNTVSWYQQALGQGPQFIFQYYREEENGRGNFPPRFSGLQFPNYSSELNVNALELDDSALYLCASSRTGDPYQNIQYFGAGTRLSVL.

The CDR3 DNA follows: TGTGCAAGTCGCTTAGCGCAAGGGGCAGGGGTTTGGATGGGGTACTTC. Amino acid sequence: CASRLAQGAGVWMGYF. The rearrangement uses TRBV12-2 and TRBJ2-7; TRBD1, the D gene given by the table, was not confirmed from the DNA. TRBV12-2 is marked as a pseudogene. The CDR3 is 16 residues long.

The rearrangement uses TRBV11-2 and TRBJ1-4; D uncertain. This CDR3 is built from 12 residues. V was clipped by 2 bases and J by 6 bases, with 4 bases between them. From germline, CDR1 is SGHAT and CDR2 FQNNGV. CDR3 protein: CASSLSDEKLFF. CDR3 bases: TGTGCCAGCAGCTTATCGGATGAAAAACTGTTTTTT.

Points on this clone: The junction departs from the called germline gene at one end, perhaps through a read error. The chain recombines TRBV28 with TRBJ1-2; D might be TRBD1 (6 bases). The CDR3 has 13 residues. Germline V gene data show CDR1 as MDHEN and CDR2 as SYDVKM. CDR3: CASSFNRDYGYTF. As DNA, the CDR3 is TGTGCCAGCAGTTTTAACAGGGACTACGGCTACACCTTC.

The chain carries TRBV28 and TRBJ1-5, with D possibly matching TRBD1 (5 bases). The germline CDR1 and CDR2 sequences are MDHEN and SYDVKM. The V end was cut by 2 bases, the J end by 3 bases, with 11 bases between. This CDR3 spans 15 amino acids. The CDR3 nucleotides are TGTGCCAGCAGTTTAGGCAGGGCCCACAATCAGCCCCAGCATTTT. Translation: CASSLGRAHNQPQHF.

The J gene is TRBJ2-7, the V gene TRBV7-9, with D maybe TRBD2 (5 bases). CDR1 is SEHNR and CDR2 is FQNEAQ in the germline V gene (reference sequence). CDR3 size: 13 residues. V was trimmed by 3 bases and J by 6 bases, leaving 12 bases between them. The DNA for the CDR3 is TGTGCCAGCAGCTTCTCCGGGGTTTCCGAGCAGTACTTC. Translated: CASSFSGVSEQYF.

The chain recombines TRBV6-1 with TRBJ1-2; possible D gene TRBD1, 6 bases. CDR1 and CDR2 (germline): MNHNS, SASEGT. The length of the CDR3 is 16 residues. The V gene lost 2 bases and the J gene lost 5 bases, with 18 bases spanning the gap. This chain's CDR3 is CASSEHPAGAGYGYTF. Here the CDR3 DNA reads TGTGCCAGCAGTGAACACCCCGCGGGGGCAGGATATGGCTACACCTTC.

J is TRBJ1-2 and V is TRBV7-2, with D unresolved. V lost 1 base and J 5 bases, leaving 17 bases between the germline ends. This CDR3 is built from 16 residues. Germline V CDR1 and CDR2: SGHTA, FQGNSA. The CDR3 sequence: CASSLGFGQSRYGYTF. Here the CDR3 DNA reads TGTGCCAGCAGCTTAGGATTTGGGCAGTCTCGGTATGGCTACACCTTC.

V and J are TRBV30 and TRBJ2-2; 14 nucleotides align to TRBD2. The CDR3 is 18 amino acids. Germline-derived CDR1 and CDR2 are GTSNPN and SVGIG (reference sequence). V was clipped by 3 bases and J by 0 bases; unmatched bases: 6. The CDR3 loop is CAWSRGLAGGPNTGELFF. Here the CDR3 DNA reads TGTGCCTGGAGCCGCGGACTAGCGGGGGGCCCGAACACCGGGGAGCTGTTTTTT.

This chain connects TRBV18 to TRBJ2-3; 7 nucleotides match TRBD1. The CDR3 has 14 amino acids. Trimming removed 4 bases from V and 3 bases from J; junction bases left unmatched: 4. The germline V gene encodes CDR1 KGHSH and CDR2 LQKENI. The CDR3 loop reads CASSHLQGTDTQYF. CDR3 DNA: TGTGCCAGCTCACACCTACAGGGGACAGATACGCAGTATTTT.

V and J are TRBV7-3 and TRBJ1-6, with no clear D. The germline V gene has CDR1 SGHTA and CDR2 FQGTGA. V gave up 4 bases and J gave up 8 bases, with 9 bases separating them. CDR3 length: 13 residues. The DNA for the CDR3 is TGTGCCAGCAGCTACGGGTTGTATTCACCCCTCCACTTT. This codes for CASSYGLYSPLHF.

This clone was observed a few times. This chain joins TRBV25-1 and TRBJ1-1, with a possible D match to TRBD1 (6 bases). The CDR3 extends over 14 amino acids. V was shortened by 4 bases and J by 5 bases, with 14 bases between the two germline ends. Germline V gene data show CDR1 as MGHDK and CDR2 as SYGVNS. In DNA form, the CDR3 reads TGTGCCAGCAGTGCCTTTCAGGGGAATACTGAAGCTTTCTTT. Protein product: CASSAFQGNTEAFF. Complete variable domain (other parts from reference TRBV25-1 and TRBJ1-1): EADIYQTPRYLVIGTGKKITLECSQTMGHDKMYWYQQDPGMELHLIHYSYGVNSTEKGDLSSESTVSRIRTEHFPLTLESARPSHTSQYLCASSAFQGNTEAFFGQGTRLTVV.